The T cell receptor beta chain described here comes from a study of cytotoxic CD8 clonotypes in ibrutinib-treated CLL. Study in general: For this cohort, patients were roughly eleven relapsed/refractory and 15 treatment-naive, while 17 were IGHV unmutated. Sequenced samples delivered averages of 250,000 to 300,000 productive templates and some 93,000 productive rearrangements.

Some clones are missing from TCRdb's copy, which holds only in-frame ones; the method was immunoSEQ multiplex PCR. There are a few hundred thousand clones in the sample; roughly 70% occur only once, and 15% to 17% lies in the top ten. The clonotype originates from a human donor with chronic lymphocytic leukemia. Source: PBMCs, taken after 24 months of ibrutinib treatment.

The CDR3 nucleotides read TGTGCCAGTAGTATTAGCCGGGCGGGGGGCGATCAGCCCCAGCATTTT. This codes for CASSISRAGGDQPQHF. The V gene is TRBV19, the J gene TRBJ1-5; D is perhaps TRBD1 (6 bases). CDR1 is LNHDA, CDR2 SQIVND, per germline (reference sequence). CDR3 length: 16 residues. Trimming took off 3 bases at V and 5 bases at J, with 17 bases between the two ends.